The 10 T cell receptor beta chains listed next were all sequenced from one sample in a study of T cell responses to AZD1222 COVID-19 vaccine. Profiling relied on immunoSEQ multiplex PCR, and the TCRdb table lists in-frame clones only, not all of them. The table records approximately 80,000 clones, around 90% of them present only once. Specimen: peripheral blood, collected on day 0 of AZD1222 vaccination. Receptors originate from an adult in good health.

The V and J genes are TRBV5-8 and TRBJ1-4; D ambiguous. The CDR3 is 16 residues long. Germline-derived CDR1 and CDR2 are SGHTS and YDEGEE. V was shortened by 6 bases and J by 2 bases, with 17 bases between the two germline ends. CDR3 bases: TGTGCCAGCAAGCGCATACCCTCGGGTACTAATGAAAAACTGTTTTTT. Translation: CASKRIPSGTNEKLFF.

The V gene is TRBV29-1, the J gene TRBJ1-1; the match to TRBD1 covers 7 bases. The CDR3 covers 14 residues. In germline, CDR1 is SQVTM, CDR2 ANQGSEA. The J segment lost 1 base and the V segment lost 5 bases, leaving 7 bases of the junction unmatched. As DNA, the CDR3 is TGCAGCGTTCGACAGGGACAGCAGAACACTGAAGCTTTCTTT. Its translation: CSVRQGQQNTEAFF.

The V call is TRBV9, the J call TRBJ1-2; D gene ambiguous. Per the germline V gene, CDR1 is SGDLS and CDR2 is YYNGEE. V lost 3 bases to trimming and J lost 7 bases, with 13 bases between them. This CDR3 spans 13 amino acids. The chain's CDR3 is CASSEGPPVGYTF. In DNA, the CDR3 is TGTGCCAGCAGCGAAGGACCACCTGTTGGCTACACCTTC.

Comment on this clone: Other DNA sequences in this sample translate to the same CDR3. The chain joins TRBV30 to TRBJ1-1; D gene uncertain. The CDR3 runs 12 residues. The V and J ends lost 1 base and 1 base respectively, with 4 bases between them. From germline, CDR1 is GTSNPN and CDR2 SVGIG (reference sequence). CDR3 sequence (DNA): TGTGCCTGGAGTGACGGGAACACTGAAGCTTTCTTT. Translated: CAWSDGNTEAFF.

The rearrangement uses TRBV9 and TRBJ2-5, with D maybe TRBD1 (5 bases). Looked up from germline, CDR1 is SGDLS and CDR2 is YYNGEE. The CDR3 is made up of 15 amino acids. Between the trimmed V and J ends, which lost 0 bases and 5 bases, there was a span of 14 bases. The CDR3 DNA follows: TGTGCCAGCAGCGTAGGCGGTTGGGGCGCGGAGACCCAGTACTTC. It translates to CASSVGGWGAETQYF.

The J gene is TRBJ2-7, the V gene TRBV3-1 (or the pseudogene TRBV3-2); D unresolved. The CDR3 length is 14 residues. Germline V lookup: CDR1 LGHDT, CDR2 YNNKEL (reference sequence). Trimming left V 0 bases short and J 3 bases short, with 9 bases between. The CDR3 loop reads CASSQEGFGYEQYF. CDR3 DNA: TGTGCCAGCAGCCAAGAGGGCTTCGGCTACGAGCAGTACTTC.

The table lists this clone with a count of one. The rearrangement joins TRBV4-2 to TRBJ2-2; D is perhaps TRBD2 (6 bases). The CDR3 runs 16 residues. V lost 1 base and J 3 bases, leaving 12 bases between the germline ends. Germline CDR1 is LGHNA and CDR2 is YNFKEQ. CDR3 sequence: CASSQGGAGYTGELFF. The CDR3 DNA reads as TGTGCCAGCAGCCAAGGTGGAGCGGGCTACACCGGGGAGCTGTTTTTT.

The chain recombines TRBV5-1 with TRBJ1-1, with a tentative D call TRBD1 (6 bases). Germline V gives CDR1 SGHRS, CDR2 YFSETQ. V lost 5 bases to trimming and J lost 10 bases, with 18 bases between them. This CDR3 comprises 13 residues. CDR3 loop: CASRQGPGGVAFF. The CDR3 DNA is TGCGCCAGCAGACAGGGCCCCGGAGGCGTAGCTTTCTTT.

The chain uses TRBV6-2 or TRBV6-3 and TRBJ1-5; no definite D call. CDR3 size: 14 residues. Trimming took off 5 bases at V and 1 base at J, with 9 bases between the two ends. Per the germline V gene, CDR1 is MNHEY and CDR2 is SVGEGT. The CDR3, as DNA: TGTGCCAGCAGTACAACTGGAAGCAATCAGCCCCAGCATTTT. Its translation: CASSTTGSNQPQHF.

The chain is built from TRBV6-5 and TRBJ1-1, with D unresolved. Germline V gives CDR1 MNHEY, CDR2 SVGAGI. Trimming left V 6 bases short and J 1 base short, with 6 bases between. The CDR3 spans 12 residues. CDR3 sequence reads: CASSPPNTEAFF. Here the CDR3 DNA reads TGTGCCAGCAGCCCCCCGAACACTGAAGCTTTCTTT.